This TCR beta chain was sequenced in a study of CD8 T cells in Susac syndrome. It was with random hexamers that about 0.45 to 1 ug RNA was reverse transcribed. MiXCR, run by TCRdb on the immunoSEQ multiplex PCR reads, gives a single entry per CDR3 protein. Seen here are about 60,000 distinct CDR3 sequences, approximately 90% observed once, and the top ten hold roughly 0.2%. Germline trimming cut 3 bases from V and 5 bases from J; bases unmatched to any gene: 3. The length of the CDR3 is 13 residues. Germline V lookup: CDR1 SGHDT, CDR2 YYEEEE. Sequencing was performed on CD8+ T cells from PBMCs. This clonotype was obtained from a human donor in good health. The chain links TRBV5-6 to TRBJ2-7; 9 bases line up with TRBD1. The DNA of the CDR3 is TGTGCCAGCAGCTGGGACAGGGTGGACGAGCAGTACTTC. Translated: CASSWDRVDEQYF. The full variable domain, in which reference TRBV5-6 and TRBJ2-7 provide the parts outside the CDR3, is DAGVTQSPTHLIKTRGQQVTLRCSPKSGHDTVSWYQQALGQGPQFIFQYYEEEERQRGNFPDRFSGHQFPNYSSELNVNALLLGDSALYLCASSWDRVDEQYFGPGTRLTVT.